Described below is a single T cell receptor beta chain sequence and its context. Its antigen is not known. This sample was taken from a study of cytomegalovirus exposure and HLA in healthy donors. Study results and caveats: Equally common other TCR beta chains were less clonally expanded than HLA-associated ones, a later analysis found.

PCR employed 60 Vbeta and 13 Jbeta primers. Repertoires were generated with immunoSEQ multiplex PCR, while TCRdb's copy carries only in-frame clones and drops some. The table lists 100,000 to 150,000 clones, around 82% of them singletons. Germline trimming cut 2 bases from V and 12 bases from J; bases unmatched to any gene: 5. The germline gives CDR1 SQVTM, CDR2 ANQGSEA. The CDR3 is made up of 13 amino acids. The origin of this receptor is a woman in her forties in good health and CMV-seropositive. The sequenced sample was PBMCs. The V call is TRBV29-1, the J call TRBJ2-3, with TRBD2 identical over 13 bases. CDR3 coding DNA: TGCAGCGTTGAAAAACTAGCGGGAGGGCTTCAGTATTTT. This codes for CSVEKLAGGLQYF.